These 31 T cell receptor beta chains were sequenced from one sample in a study of blood T cell repertoires in COVID-19. Assay used: immunoSEQ multiplex PCR; TCRdb lists only in-frame clones, some missing. This table has 100,000 to 150,000 clones, about four fifths appearing once. Sequencing used peripheral blood. These receptors all come from a woman aged 25 to 39 who had recovered from COVID-19.

This clone turned up a few times. The chain is built from TRBV4-2 and TRBJ2-4; TRBD2 matches at 9 bases. Germline CDR1 is LGHNA and CDR2 is YNFKEQ. Germline trimming cut 4 bases from V and 0 bases from J; bases unmatched to any gene: 13. The length of the CDR3 is 19 residues. The CDR3 coding sequence is TGTGCCAGCAGCCCCCCCGGAGCGGGAGGCGGTTTAGCCAAAAACATTCAGTACTTC. It encodes CASSPPGAGGGLAKNIQYF.

V usage is TRBV30 and J usage is TRBJ1-6; D gene ambiguous. CDR3 length equals 14 residues. The V end lost 1 base, the J end lost 8 bases, and 12 bases lay between the germline ends. Germline lookup yields CDR1 GTSNPN and CDR2 SVGIG (reference sequence). CDR3 DNA sequence: TGTGCCTGGAGTGCTGCGGGCGTATATTCACCCCTCCACTTT. This translates into CAWSAAGVYSPLHF. Based on the CDR3 plus reference TRBV30 and TRBJ1-6, the full variable domain is SQTIHQWPATLVQPVGSPLSLECTVEGTSNPNLYWYRQAAGRGLQLLFYSVGIGQISSEVPQNLSASRPQDRQFILSSKKLLLSDSGFYLCAWSAAGVYSPLHFGNGTRLTVT.

The genes are TRBV5-8 and TRBJ2-1; TRBD2 aligns across 14 bases. The germline CDR1 and CDR2 sequences are SGHTS and YDEGEE. This CDR3 has 14 amino acids. The V and J ends lost 2 bases and 10 bases, in that order; junction bases with no gene match: 2. The CDR3 DNA follows: TGTGCCAGCAGCTTTGGACTAGCGGGGGGAGAGCAGTTCTTC. Translating it yields CASSFGLAGGEQFF.

The chain has TRBV6-5 and TRBJ2-3, with 10 bases that match TRBD2. The CDR3 has 12 residues. The junction had 8 bases not matched to a gene; V was cut back by 5 bases and J by 15 bases. Germline CDR1 reads MNHEY; CDR2 reads SVGAGI. The CDR3 reads CASSNKRGGPYF. CDR3 DNA: TGTGCCAGCAGTAACAAGCGGGGGGGCCCTTATTTT.

The chain is built from TRBV3-1 (or the pseudogene TRBV3-2) and TRBJ1-1; 8 nucleotides agree with TRBD1. The junction had 5 bases not matched to a gene; V was cut back by 3 bases and J by 5 bases. CDR1 and CDR2 (germline): LGHDT, YNNKEL (reference sequence). The CDR3 consists of 14 residues. The CDR3 region is CASSQLQGVTEAFF. DNA for the CDR3: TGTGCCAGCAGCCAGTTACAGGGGGTAACTGAAGCTTTCTTT.

The count of this clone is one. This chain links TRBV2 with TRBJ1-1; D is undetermined. The V gene's germline CDR1 is SNHLY and CDR2 FYNNEI. Deletions cut 8 bases from V and 4 bases from J, with 8 bases between. The CDR3 is 11 residues long. The CDR3 sequence is CASVIVTEAFF. In DNA form, the CDR3 reads TGTGCCAGCGTGATAGTCACTGAAGCTTTCTTT.

V gene TRBV7-9 combines with J gene TRBJ1-1; D gene ambiguous. This CDR3 contains 13 residues. V shed 1 base and J shed 5 bases, with 8 bases lying between them. Germline-derived CDR1 and CDR2 are SEHNR and FQNEAQ (reference sequence). The CDR3 sequence is CASSLVLGTEAFF. The DNA for the CDR3 is TGTGCCAGCAGCTTAGTTCTAGGAACTGAAGCTTTCTTT.

The chain recombines TRBV2 with TRBJ1-1; no reliable D call. The CDR3 spans 12 residues. Germline CDR1 is SNHLY and CDR2 is FYNNEI. V lost 4 bases, J lost 11 bases, and 14 bases lay in between. The CDR3 nucleotides read TGTGCCAGCAGTGGCGAGGGCTTTGGTGCTTTCTTT. Protein product: CASSGEGFGAFF. The full variable domain, with the rest looked up from reference TRBV2 and TRBJ1-1, is EPEVTQTPSHQVTQMGQEVILRCVPISNHLYFYWYRQILGQKVEFLVSFYNNEISEKSEIFDDQFSVERPDGSNFTLKIRSTKLEDSAMYFCASSGEGFGAFFGQGTRLTVV.

CDR3 bases: TGCGCCAGCAGCCTGACTAGCGGTTCGTCCTACAATGAGCAGTTCTTC. This translates into CASSLTSGSSYNEQFF. This chain joins TRBV10-1 and TRBJ2-1, with 9 nucleotides matching TRBD2. Looked up from germline, CDR1 is WNHNN and CDR2 is SYGVQD (reference sequence). J gave up 1 base and V 6 bases, and 7 bases lay outside the gene matches. The CDR3 sequence is 16 residues long.

The rearrangement links TRBV5-1 to TRBJ1-1; 8 nucleotides line up with TRBD1. This CDR3 is built from 14 residues. CDR1 and CDR2 (germline): SGHRS, YFSETQ. J lost 3 bases, V lost 2 bases, and 3 bases had no gene match. CDR3 sequence: CASSLQGVDTEAFF. Here the CDR3 DNA reads TGCGCCAGCAGCTTACAGGGGGTTGACACTGAAGCTTTCTTT. Filled out from reference TRBV5-1 and TRBJ1-1, the complete variable domain reads KAGVTQTPRYLIKTRGQQVTLSCSPISGHRSVSWYQQTPGQGLQFLFEYFSETQRNKGNFPGRFSGRQFSNSRSEMNVSTLELGDSALYLCASSLQGVDTEAFFGQGTRLTVV.

The V and J genes are TRBV5-4 and TRBJ2-2; possibly TRBD2 for D (5 bases). The length of the CDR3 is 16 residues. Trimming removed 1 base at V and 1 base at J, with 11 bases between. Germline V gene sequence: CDR1 SGHNT, CDR2 YYREEE (reference sequence). The CDR3 DNA sequence: TGTGCCAGCAGCTTGCCGGTAGGGAGGAACACCGGGGAGCTGTTTTTT. This gives the protein CASSLPVGRNTGELFF.

The V gene is TRBV30, the J gene TRBJ1-1; unclear D gene. From germline, CDR1 is GTSNPN and CDR2 SVGIG (reference sequence). The CDR3 sequence is 13 residues long. V was shortened by 4 bases and J by 2 bases, with 11 bases between the two germline ends. The CDR3 nucleotides read TGTGCCTGGAAACGGGGAGAAAACACTGAAGCTTTCTTT. This codes for CAWKRGENTEAFF.

The chain joins TRBV18 to TRBJ1-6; 8 bases map to TRBD1. The length of the CDR3 is 14 residues. J was trimmed by 4 bases and V by 6 bases; bases with no gene match: 2. Germline CDR1 and CDR2: KGHSH and LQKENI. The CDR3 nucleotides read TGTGCCAGCTCCAGGGACAGGTATAATTCACCCCTCCACTTT. Translated: CASSRDRYNSPLHF.

The rearrangement joins TRBV7-8 to TRBJ1-1; 9 nucleotides match TRBD1. Germline CDR1 reads SGHVS; CDR2 reads FQNEAQ. The junction had 8 bases not matched to a gene; V was cut back by 4 bases and J by 2 bases. This CDR3 comprises 16 residues. DNA of the CDR3: TGTGCCAGCAGCTCACAGGGGGCAATACTAAACACTGAAGCTTTCTTT. This codes for CASSSQGAILNTEAFF.

The chain employs TRBV18 and TRBJ1-1; D may be TRBD1 (5 bases). The CDR3 covers 11 residues. The germline V gene has CDR1 KGHSH and CDR2 LQKENI. V was pared by 6 bases and J by 7 bases, with 9 bases between. The CDR3 spells CASSGGDEAFF. Here the CDR3 DNA reads TGTGCCAGCTCGGGGGGAGATGAAGCTTTCTTT.

This chain connects TRBV5-4 to TRBJ1-2; D perhaps matches TRBD1 (5 bases). Trimming took off 4 bases at V and 7 bases at J, with 17 bases between the two ends. The CDR3 is made up of 14 amino acids. Germline CDR1 reads SGHNT; CDR2 reads YYREEE (reference sequence). This CDR3 reads CASSLRGGGGGYTF. CDR3 bases: TGTGCCAGCAGCCTTAGGGGAGGTGGCGGTGGCTACACCTTC.

The chain employs TRBV20-1 and TRBJ2-1; D unclear. CDR1 and CDR2 from the germline V gene are DFQATT and SNEGSKA (reference sequence). This CDR3 region has 11 residues. V was pared by 6 bases and J by 3 bases, with 6 bases between. CDR3 loop: CSAQHYNEQFF. In DNA, the CDR3 is TGCAGTGCCCAACACTACAATGAGCAGTTCTTC.

This clone has a single count. V gene TRBV15 combines with J gene TRBJ2-1, with TRBD1 identical over 9 bases. Germline V gives CDR1 LNHNV, CDR2 YYDKDF (reference sequence). This CDR3 comprises 17 residues. The J segment lost 2 bases and the V segment lost 0 bases, leaving 5 bases of the junction unmatched. The DNA for the CDR3 is TGTGCCACCAGCAGAGAAGGACAGGGGAAGACCTACAATGAGCAGTTCTTC. Its protein product is CATSREGQGKTYNEQFF. Supplemented by reference TRBV15 and TRBJ2-1, the full variable domain reads DAMVIQNPRYQVTQFGKPVTLSCSQTLNHNVMYWYQQKSSQAPKLLFHYYDKDFNNEADTPDNFQSRRPNTSFCFLDIRSPGLGDTAMYLCATSREGQGKTYNEQFFGPGTRLTVL.

This clone was recorded a few times. V is TRBV29-1 and J is TRBJ2-7, with 8 bases fitting TRBD2. V trimming: 3 bases; J trimming: 3 bases; junction bases outside the gene matches: 10. Germline V gene data show CDR1 as SQVTM and CDR2 as ANQGSEA. This CDR3 comprises 15 residues. CDR3 sequence (DNA): TGCAGCGTTGAGGGTTTGGGTAGCGGGGACTACGAGCAGTACTTC. The encoded protein is CSVEGLGSGDYEQYF.

The chain links TRBV11-2 to TRBJ2-3; 13 nucleotides agree with TRBD2. Looked up from germline, CDR1 is SGHAT and CDR2 is FQNNGV. This CDR3 contains 17 residues. After removal of 6 bases from V and 8 bases from J, the junction contained 14 bases not matched to a gene. The CDR3 nucleotides are TGTGCCAGCAGTCCTCGTGAGTGGACTAGCGGGGGCGGTACGCAGTATTTT. Translated, it gives CASSPREWTSGGGTQYF.

This chain links TRBV3-1 (or the pseudogene TRBV3-2) with TRBJ1-1, with D perhaps matching TRBD1 (5 bases). Trimming left V 1 base short and J 3 bases short, with 9 bases between. The germline CDR1 and CDR2 sequences are LGHDT and YNNKEL (reference sequence). This CDR3 has 14 residues. In nucleotides, the CDR3 is TGTGCCAGCAGCCAAGTAGCCAGGGACACTGAAGCTTTCTTT. Translation: CASSQVARDTEAFF.

This clone has only one observation. The V and J genes are TRBV5-1 and TRBJ2-5; 7 nucleotides agree with TRBD1. The CDR3 sequence is 13 residues long. V trimming: 4 bases; J trimming: 2 bases; junction bases outside the gene matches: 2. CDR1 SGHRS and CDR2 YFSETQ come from the germline V gene. CDR3: CASSPDRQETQYF. The CDR3 DNA reads as TGCGCCAGCAGCCCGGACAGGCAAGAGACCCAGTACTTC.

The DNA of the CDR3 is TGCGCCAGCAGCCAACTAGACCTAATAGCGGGAGGTCCTGAGCAGTTCTTC. Protein: CASSQLDLIAGGPEQFF. V usage is TRBV4-1 and J usage is TRBJ2-1; the match to TRBD2 covers 10 bases. Germline V lookup: CDR1 MGHRA, CDR2 YSYEKL. Unmatched junction bases numbered 13, after V lost 2 bases and J lost 9 bases. The CDR3 is 17 amino acids.

CDR3 nucleotides: TGTGCCAGCAGCTTTATAGCGGGAGTAAACAATGAGCAGTTCTTC. Protein product: CASSFIAGVNNEQFF. The chain employs TRBV5-4 and TRBJ2-1; 9 nucleotides agree with TRBD2. The V segment lost 2 bases and the J segment 5 bases; nucleotides outside the gene matches: 5. Germline V gene sequence: CDR1 SGHNT, CDR2 YYREEE (reference sequence). CDR3 length equals 15 residues. The full variable domain, completed using reference TRBV5-4 and TRBJ2-1, is ETGVTQSPTHLIKTRGQQVTLRCSSQSGHNTVSWYQQALGQGPQFIFQYYREEENGRGNFPPRFSGLQFPNYSSELNVNALELDDSALYLCASSFIAGVNNEQFFGPGTRLTVL.

DNA of the CDR3: TGCGCCAGCAGCTTGGGTTCCGGGACAGGCTATGGCTACACCTTC. Translating gives CASSLGSGTGYGYTF. The chain joins TRBV5-1 to TRBJ1-2; 8 bases are a match to TRBD1. This CDR3 spans 15 amino acids. The junction had 5 bases not matched to a gene; V was cut back by 0 bases and J by 4 bases. Germline V CDR1 and CDR2: SGHRS, YFSETQ.

The rearrangement links TRBV7-9 to TRBJ2-7; 7 bases map to TRBD1. The CDR3 spans 15 residues. In germline, CDR1 is SEHNR, CDR2 FQNEAQ (reference sequence). Losses at the gene ends were 6 bases for V and 7 bases for J; bases not matched to a gene: 15. CDR3 coding DNA: TGTGCCAGCAGTAGGGAAGGGGGCGTCTACGTGGAGCAGTACTTC. Residues: CASSREGGVYVEQYF.

The chain joins TRBV12-2 to TRBJ1-5; the D call TRBD1 from the table was never checked on the DNA. TRBV12-2 is given as a pseudogene. The CDR3 consists of 15 residues. Here the CDR3 DNA reads TGTGCAAGTCGCTTCCAAGGGGGAACTTGTCAGCCCCAGCATTTT. It specifies CASRFQGGTCQPQHF.

The chain recombines TRBV3-1 (or the pseudogene TRBV3-2) with TRBJ1-4; 11 nucleotides line up with TRBD1. V lost 5 bases and J lost 6; bases outside the gene matches: 2. The CDR3 has 14 amino acids. Germline V gene data show CDR1 as LGHDT and CDR2 as YNNKEL (reference sequence). CDR3 bases: TGTGCCAGCAGCGGGACAGGGGGATATGAAAAACTGTTTTTT. Translation gives CASSGTGGYEKLFF.

V usage is TRBV10-2 and J usage is TRBJ1-2; no firm D call. CDR3 length: 14 amino acids. CDR1 and CDR2 (germline): WSHSY, SAAADI. V lost 3 bases and J 5 bases, leaving 13 bases between the germline ends. The chain's CDR3 is CASSEGPGDYGYTF. The CDR3 bases are TGCGCCAGCAGTGAAGGACCCGGGGATTATGGCTACACCTTC.

The V and J genes are TRBV7-3 and TRBJ2-2; TRBD1 aligns across 8 bases. There are 16 residues in the CDR3. From germline, CDR1 is SGHTA and CDR2 FQGTGA. Trimming at V came to 4 bases and at J to 4 bases, leaving 8 bases not matched to a gene. CDR3 coding DNA: TGTGCCAGCAGCTACACCGGGACAGGAATCACCGGGGAGCTGTTTTTT. Translating gives CASSYTGTGITGELFF.

The chain links TRBV19 to TRBJ1-1; a possible D gene is TRBD1 (5 bases). This CDR3 is built from 13 residues. Trimming removed 5 bases from V and 10 bases from J, with 17 bases in between. Germline V gives CDR1 LNHDA, CDR2 SQIVND (reference sequence). This CDR3 is CASSLEAGRGAFF. The CDR3 DNA sequence: TGTGCCAGTAGTTTGGAAGCTGGGAGGGGAGCTTTCTTT.